The entry below gives a single TCR beta chain sequence along with its context. Its antigen specificity is not known. No quality values exist for individual bases; no much larger clone is one base distant. The CDR3, from cysteine to phenylalanine, totals 15 residues. Left in the record is the CDR3 DNA by itself, 45 bases read in frame from the first base. V sheds 1 base and J sheds 2 bases, leaving 11 bases between their ends. The entire isolated RNA was reverse transcribed using the High Capacity cDNA Reverse Transcription Kit, and thus expressed TCRB transcripts were sequenced. Naive, central memory and regulatory T cell samples underwent deep immunoSEQ sequencing, averaging about 3.57 million total reads per sample. Sorted cells were lysed in RLT buffer and RNA was extracted with DNase-treated RNeasy Micro or Mini kits, depending on cell number. To prevent cross-contamination, every cell subset was processed on its own, while patient and healthy donor samples were processed together. The immunoSEQ multiplex PCR was used to amplify TCRB sequences from cDNA, generating 87-bp fragments that spanned the CDR3 region. Amplicons were sequenced on the Illumina HiSeq platform. As for how the authors treated the data: Synthetic template baselines were used to correct PCR bias computationally, reads within Hamming distance 2 were collapsed, and singletons that could not be merged were discarded. Reads were aligned against IMGT so that V, D and J genes, CDR3 length and insertions or deletions at six rearrangement sites could be assigned. Clonotype counts were normalized to sorted cell number within each subset before computing true diversity and Gini coefficients with the tcR R package. The overlap coefficient, calculated on TCRB nucleotide sequences, was used to measure repertoire sharing. Out-of-frame TCRB sequences from naive cells were analyzed to stand in for the pre-selection repertoire. Held by TCRdb, this immuneACCESS table contains in-frame sequences only and omits some clones. Under half of the omission traces to an unresolved V gene where checked; the cause of the rest is unknown. V and J calls and clone size are copied from that table; D and trimming were computed from the DNA. The table for this sample lists 400,000 to 550,000 clones; about an eighth of them were counted only once. Together, the top ten hold about 0.045% of the sample.

This entry belongs to a study of beta chain features in type 1 diabetes (dated by TCRdb to the late 2010s). Regarding the complete study: Patients and healthy donors did not differ in mean age, gender distribution, total cell number or subset yield. The study compared TCRB repertoires of sorted circulating CD4+ T cell subsets between recently diagnosed type 1 diabetes patients and matched healthy donors. Naive and central memory subsets were obtained from all 30 or so donors, but regulatory and stem cell-like memory subsets were isolated from only 8 patients and roughly 8 healthy donors. A total of roughly 99 million sorted cells were examined across all samples, and the number of cells per subset was strongly correlated with RNA yield.

Each donor gave one peripheral blood draw, averaging roughly 120 mL, which was collected into heparinised tubes. A BD FACSAria II was used to sort naive, central memory, regulatory and stem cell-like memory CD4+ T cells with a panel that included CD45RO, CCR7, CD25, CD127, CD95 and CD27. All sorted populations exceeded 95% purity. Right away, PBMCs were isolated by Lymphoprep density gradient centrifugation and were stained directly, with no culture step. Samples were stained and sorted in pairs, with one healthy donor and one patient per experiment, so that batch effects were minimized. What the study reported, not specific to this receptor: Because cDNA rather than genomic DNA was sequenced, highly expressing activated cells could have been over-represented, although no difference in activation and CD3 levels was found between groups. Fewer insertions and more nucleotide deletions at VDJ recombination sites were observed in patients with type 1 diabetes, implying thymic rearrangement abnormalities. A moderate but significant shortening of TCRB CDR3 length was observed in type 1 diabetes patients in all four CD4+ subsets. PCR may preferentially amplify shorter templates, but because patient and control samples were amplified and corrected together, any resulting skew would affect both groups equally. The naive, central memory and regulatory TCRB repertoires appeared to resemble one another more closely among patients than among healthy donors. HLA sub-analyses involved small numbers of individuals, so any influence of HLA type on TCRB rearrangement remained unresolved.

This receptor was taken from a woman aged 18-29 years in good health. The specimen sequenced was naive CD4+ T cells from blood. The sample's cell subset or site label is to be understood as: true naive CD4+ T cells. The chain is encoded by TRBV23-1 joined to TRBJ1-1, with the D gene not clear enough to name. TRBV23-1 is known as an ORF, though its function is uncertain. The CDR3 is CASSQLVPSNTEAFF. The DNA reads as follows: TGCGCCAGCAGTCAATTGGTCCCGAGTAACACTGAAGCTTTCTTT.